This T cell receptor (beta chain) comes out of a study of blood T cell repertoires in COVID-19. For the study at large: Samples representing acute and convalescent COVID-19 were sourced from the United States, Italy and Spain.

The CDR3 has 14 amino acids. Germline loops: CDR1 SQVTM, CDR2 ANQGSEA. The V and J ends lost 4 bases and 7 bases respectively, with 19 bases between them. Assay used: immunoSEQ multiplex PCR; TCRdb lists only in-frame clones, some missing. This table holds approximately 200,000 clones, approximately 84% found once. Sample: peripheral blood. The chain links TRBV29-1 to TRBJ1-1; possibly TRBD1 for D (6 bases). The TCR comes from a human donor with acute or convalescent COVID-19. The donor label of this sample is uncertain. CDR3 in DNA: TGCAGCGTTGGACCTTCAGACAGGTGGGGTGAAGCTTTCTTT. This codes for CSVGPSDRWGEAFF.